A single T cell receptor beta chain is shown here with its context. The data belong to a study of control samples from healthy donors and cancer patients. Trimming shortened V by 3 bases and J by 0 bases, and 12 bases separated the two germline ends. CDR1 is SGHRS and CDR2 is YFSETQ in the germline V gene. The CDR3 spans 16 residues. Assay: immunoSEQ multiplex PCR; the TCRdb copy retains only in-frame clones and omits some. The sample lists about 250,000 clones; roughly 87% were seen once. The chain recombines TRBV5-1 with TRBJ2-2; the D gene is possibly TRBD1 (6 bases). This clonotype was sampled from a woman aged 60-75 years with lung cancer. The sequencing sample was made of PBMCs. CDR3 protein: CASSSQGTPNTGELFF. CDR3 nucleotides: TGCGCCAGCAGCTCCCAGGGGACCCCGAACACCGGGGAGCTGTTTTTT.